These 14 T cell receptor beta chains were sequenced from one sample in a study of blood T cell repertoires in COVID-19 (dated by TCRdb to 2018 to 2021). Preparation of the library involved the immunoSEQ multiplex PCR assay. The immuneACCESS repertoire file appears here via TCRdb, limited to in-frame rearrangements. These files lack a portion of the clones; in checked studies, under half of the deficit traces to unresolved V genes, and the cause of the others is not known. Here the sample has 350,000 to 450,000 clones; about 88% occur a single time. About 1.4% of the sample goes to the ten largest clones. The specimen was peripheral blood. These receptors all come from a woman between 40 and 55 years old with COVID-19, enrolled during active disease.

The rearrangement uses TRBV28 and TRBJ1-2; D possibly corresponds to TRBD1 (5 bases). Per germline, CDR1 MDHEN and CDR2 SYDVKM. The CDR3 sequence is 13 residues long. The V end was cut by 3 bases, the J end by 4 bases, with 9 bases between. The CDR3: CASSFDSTYGYTF. The CDR3 coding sequence is TGTGCCAGCAGTTTCGACAGCACCTATGGCTACACCTTC.

The chain links TRBV2 to TRBJ1-2; 7 positions agree with TRBD1. The CDR3 loop spans 14 amino acids. The germline V gene encodes CDR1 SNHLY and CDR2 FYNNEI. J lost 4 bases, V lost 5 bases, and 7 bases had no gene match. CDR3 in amino acids: CASSSRDSRYGYTF. The CDR3 nucleotides read TGTGCCAGCAGTTCCCGGGACAGCCGCTATGGCTACACCTTC.

This chain connects TRBV5-1 to TRBJ1-4; 9 positions match TRBD1. Germline values: CDR1 SGHRS, CDR2 YFSETQ. Trimming took 4 bases from V and 8 from J; bases not matched to a gene: 6. The CDR3 has 14 residues. The CDR3 coding sequence is TGCGCCAGCAGCCTAGGACAGGGGACGGAAAAACTGTTTTTT. Translated: CASSLGQGTEKLFF.

The gene calls are TRBV5-1 and TRBJ2-7, with TRBD2 as a possible D gene (6 bases). CDR3 length: 16 amino acids. V dropped 4 bases and J dropped 2 bases, with 19 bases sitting between them. The germline CDR1 and CDR2 sequences are SGHRS and YFSETQ. CDR3 bases: TGCGCCAGCAGCACCGGAGGGTTCTGGGTTACCTACGAGCAGTACTTC. Its translation is CASSTGGFWVTYEQYF.

The chain carries TRBV27 and TRBJ1-3; D may be TRBD1 (5 bases). Germline CDR1 is MNHEY and CDR2 is SMNVEV (reference sequence). The CDR3 totals 14 residues. V dropped 2 bases and J dropped 4 bases, with 9 bases sitting between them. In DNA form, the CDR3 reads TGTGCCAGCAGTTTAGCAGGGAACGGAAACACCATATATTTT. Its protein is CASSLAGNGNTIYF.

The V and J genes are TRBV2 and TRBJ1-6, with 7 bases aligning to TRBD1. V was pared by 6 bases and J by 7 bases, with 9 bases of the junction left unmatched. In germline, CDR1 is SNHLY, CDR2 FYNNEI. This CDR3 spans 15 amino acids. This chain's CDR3 is CASRAGTAQNSPLHF. CDR3 sequence (DNA): TGTGCCAGCAGGGCTGGGACAGCTCAGAATTCACCCCTCCACTTT.

This chain links TRBV28 with TRBJ2-7; TRBD2 matches at 11 bases. The CDR3 sequence is 14 residues long. With V trimmed by 7 bases and J by 3 bases, 5 bases remained unmatched. Per the germline V gene, CDR1 is MDHEN and CDR2 is SYDVKM. The CDR3 coding sequence is TGTGCCAGCATTCCTAGCGGGGGGTTCTACGAGCAGTACTTC. Protein: CASIPSGGFYEQYF.

The gene calls are TRBV28 and TRBJ2-2; possibly TRBD1 for D (5 bases). The CDR3 totals 14 residues. Germline CDR1 MDHEN, CDR2 SYDVKM. V was cut by 4 bases and J by 6 bases, with 12 bases left in between. Here the CDR3 DNA reads TGTGCCAGCAGTTCCCAGGGAAGGGCCGGGGAGCTGTTTTTT. It is translated as CASSSQGRAGELFF.

The genes are TRBV28 and TRBJ1-2; 9 nucleotides align to TRBD1. Trimming cost V 2 bases and J 2 bases; bases outside gene matches: 6. This CDR3 is 16 amino acids long. Germline V CDR1 and CDR2: MDHEN, SYDVKM. The CDR3 coding sequence is TGTGCCAGCAGTTTACAAATCGGACAGGGGAACTATGGCTACACCTTC. It encodes CASSLQIGQGNYGYTF.

DNA for the CDR3: TGTGCCAGCAGCCCAGATGGAGGGACCACTGAAGCTTTCTTT. Translated: CASSPDGGTTEAFF. The chain links TRBV9 to TRBJ1-1; D perhaps matches TRBD1 (5 bases). Between the trimmed V and J ends, which lost 4 bases and 4 bases, there was a span of 14 bases. Germline loops: CDR1 SGDLS, CDR2 YYNGEE. The CDR3 spans 14 residues.

The chain employs TRBV6-2 or TRBV6-3 and TRBJ2-7, with D possibly matching TRBD1 (6 bases). Germline CDR1 reads MNHEY; CDR2 reads SVGEGT. The germline V and J ends were trimmed by 3 bases and 2 bases, with 14 bases remaining between them. The CDR3 consists of 15 residues. The DNA of the CDR3 is TGTGCCAGCAGTTATGACAGGCGACCTCCCTACGAGCAGTACTTC. It yields the protein CASSYDRRPPYEQYF.

This chain uses TRBV27 with TRBJ1-5; no clear D. The CDR3 totals 16 residues. Deletions cut 5 bases from V and 1 base from J, with 15 bases between. From germline, CDR1 is MNHEY and CDR2 SMNVEV (reference sequence). CDR3 DNA: TGTGCCAGCAGTCTGTTAGCGGTTCTGAGCAATCAGCCCCAGCATTTT. This gives the protein CASSLLAVLSNQPQHF.

This clone was found once. The V call is TRBV6-1, the J call TRBJ1-5; unclear D gene. The CDR3 loop spans 15 amino acids. Germline V lookup: CDR1 MNHNS, CDR2 SASEGT. V lost 1 base and J lost 6, with 13 bases in between. The CDR3 loop reads CASSEVGVTSQPQHF. Here the CDR3 DNA reads TGTGCCAGCAGTGAAGTCGGGGTTACGAGTCAGCCCCAGCATTTT.

The rearrangement uses TRBV6-1 and TRBJ1-1; 7 nucleotides match TRBD1. The J segment lost 7 bases and the V segment lost 2 bases, leaving 7 bases of the junction unmatched. CDR3 size: 14 residues. Looked up from germline, CDR1 is MNHNS and CDR2 is SASEGT. The CDR3 DNA reads TGTGCCAGCAGTGAAAACAGGGGATGGAGTGAAGCTTTCTTT. Protein: CASSENRGWSEAFF.